This T cell receptor beta chain comes out of a study of blood T cell repertoires in COVID-19. Study at large: Specimens from acute and convalescent COVID-19 originated in the United States, Italy and Spain.

In Seattle, patients joined the study during active infection and were tracked longitudinally. This clone was detected only once. Original data processing: Amplification of reference gene primers provided the estimated nucleated cell counts. Repertoires were generated with immunoSEQ multiplex PCR, while TCRdb's copy carries only in-frame clones and drops some. That table is the source of V, J and clone size, and D and trimming were worked out from the DNA. Of tens of thousands of clones in the sample, under 85% were seen once. The CDR3 is made up of 14 amino acids. The germline V gene encodes CDR1 SGHAT and CDR2 FQNNGV. The V and J ends lost 5 bases and 4 bases, in that order; junction bases with no gene match: 7.

This receptor was taken from a man in his forties or fifties with COVID-19, enrolled during active disease. What was sequenced was peripheral blood. This rearrangement joins TRBV11-2 to TRBJ1-1; 7 nucleotides match TRBD1. In DNA form, the CDR3 reads TGTGCCAGCAGCACCTACAGGGGTGGCACTGAAGCTTTCTTT. Protein: CASSTYRGGTEAFF.